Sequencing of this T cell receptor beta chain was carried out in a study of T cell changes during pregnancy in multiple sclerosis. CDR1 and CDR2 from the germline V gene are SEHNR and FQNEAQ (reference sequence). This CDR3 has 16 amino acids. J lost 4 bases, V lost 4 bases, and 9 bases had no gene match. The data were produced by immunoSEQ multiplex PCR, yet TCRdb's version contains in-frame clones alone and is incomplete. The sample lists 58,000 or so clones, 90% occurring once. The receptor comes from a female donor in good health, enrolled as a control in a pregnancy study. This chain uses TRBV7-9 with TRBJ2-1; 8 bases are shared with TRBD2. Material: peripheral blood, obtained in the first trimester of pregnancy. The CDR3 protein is CASSSVTGTRYNEQFF. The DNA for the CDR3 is TGTGCCAGCAGCTCCGTCACCGGGACTAGGTACAATGAGCAGTTCTTC. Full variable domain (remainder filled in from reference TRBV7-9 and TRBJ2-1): DTGVSQNPRHKITKRGQNVTFRCDPISEHNRLYWYRQTLGQGPEFLTYFQNEAQLEKSRLLSDRFSAERPKGSFSTLEIQRTEQGDSAMYLCASSSVTGTRYNEQFFGPGTRLTVL.